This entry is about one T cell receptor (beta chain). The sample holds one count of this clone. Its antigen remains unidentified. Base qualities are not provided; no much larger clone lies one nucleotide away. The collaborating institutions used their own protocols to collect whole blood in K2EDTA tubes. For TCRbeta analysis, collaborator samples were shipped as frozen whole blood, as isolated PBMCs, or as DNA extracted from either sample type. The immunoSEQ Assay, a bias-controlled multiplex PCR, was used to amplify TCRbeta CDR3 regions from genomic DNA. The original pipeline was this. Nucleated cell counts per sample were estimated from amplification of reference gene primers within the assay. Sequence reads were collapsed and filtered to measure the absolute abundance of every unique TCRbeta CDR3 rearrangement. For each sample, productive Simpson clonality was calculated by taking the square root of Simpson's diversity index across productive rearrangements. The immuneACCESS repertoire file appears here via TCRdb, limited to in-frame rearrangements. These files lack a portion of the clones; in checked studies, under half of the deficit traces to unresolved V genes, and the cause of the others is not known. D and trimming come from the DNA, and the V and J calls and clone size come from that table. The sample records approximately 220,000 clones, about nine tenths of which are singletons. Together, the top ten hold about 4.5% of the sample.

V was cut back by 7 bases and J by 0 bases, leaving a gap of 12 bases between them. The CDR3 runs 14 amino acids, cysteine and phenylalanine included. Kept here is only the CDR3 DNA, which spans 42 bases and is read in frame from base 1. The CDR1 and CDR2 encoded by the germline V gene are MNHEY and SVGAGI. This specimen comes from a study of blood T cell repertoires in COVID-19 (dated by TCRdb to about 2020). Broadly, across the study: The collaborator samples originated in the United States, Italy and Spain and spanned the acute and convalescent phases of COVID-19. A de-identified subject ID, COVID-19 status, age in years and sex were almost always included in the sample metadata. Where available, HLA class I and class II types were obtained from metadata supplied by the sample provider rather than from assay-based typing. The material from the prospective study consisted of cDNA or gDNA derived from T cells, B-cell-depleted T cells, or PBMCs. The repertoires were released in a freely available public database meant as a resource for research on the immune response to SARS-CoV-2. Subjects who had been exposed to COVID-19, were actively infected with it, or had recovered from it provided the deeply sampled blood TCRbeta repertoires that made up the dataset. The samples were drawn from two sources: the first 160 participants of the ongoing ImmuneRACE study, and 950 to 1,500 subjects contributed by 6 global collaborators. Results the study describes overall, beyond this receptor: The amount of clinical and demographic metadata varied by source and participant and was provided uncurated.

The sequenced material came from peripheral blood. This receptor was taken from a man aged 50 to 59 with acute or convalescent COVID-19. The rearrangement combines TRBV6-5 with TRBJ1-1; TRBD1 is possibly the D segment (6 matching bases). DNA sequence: TGTGCCAGCAAAGGGGGAGAATTGAACACTGAAGCTTTCTTT. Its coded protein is CASKGGELNTEAFF.